The source of this T cell receptor (beta chain) is a study of T cells in Graves' hyperthyroidism and ophthalmopathy. Researchers took RNA transcripts and amplified the TCR beta CDR3 regions from them. The HTBI primer set drove a first-round RT-PCR of the TCR CDR3. Each CDR3 protein is one row after TCRdb ran MiXCR on the multiplex PCR reads. Here the sample spans around 700,000 distinct CDR3 sequences, about 17% being singletons. Patients were excluded because of uncontrolled infection, other autoimmune disease, pregnancy or lactation. Diagnoses used clinical symptoms, serum thyroxine and TRAb, thyroid ultrasound and orbital computed tomography. Preceding any ophthalmopathy symptoms, the blood sample dates from first hyperthyroidism diagnosis. The CDR3 is made up of 16 amino acids. Trimming took 5 bases from V and 0 from J, leaving 14 bases between them. The germline CDR1 and CDR2 sequences are ENHRY and SYGVKD.

In this sample, this clonotype turned up once. Sequences were obtained from blood. This clonotype originated in a woman aged 45-59 years with Graves' hyperthyroidism that later progressed to Graves' ophthalmopathy. V gene TRBV10-3 combines with J gene TRBJ2-1, with D unresolved. The CDR3 coding sequence is TGTGCCATCAGTCTCTCCGCACCGAGCTCCTACAATGAGCAGTTCTTC. It translates to CAISLSAPSSYNEQFF.